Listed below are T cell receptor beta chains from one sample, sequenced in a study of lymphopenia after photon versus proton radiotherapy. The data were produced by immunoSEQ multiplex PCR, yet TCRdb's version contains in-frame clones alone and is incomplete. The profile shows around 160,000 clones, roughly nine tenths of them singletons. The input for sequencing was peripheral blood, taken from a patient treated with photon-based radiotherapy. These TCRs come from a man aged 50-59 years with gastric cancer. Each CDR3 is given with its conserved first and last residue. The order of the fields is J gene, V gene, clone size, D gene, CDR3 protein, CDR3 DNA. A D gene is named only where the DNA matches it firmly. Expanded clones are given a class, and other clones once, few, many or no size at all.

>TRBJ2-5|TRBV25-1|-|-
CASSLRKGETQYF
TGTGCCAGCAGTCTAAGAAAAGGGGAGACCCAGTACTTC
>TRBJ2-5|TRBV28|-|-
CASSYPGFQETQYF
TGTGCCAGCAGTTATCCAGGGTTCCAAGAGACCCAGTACTTC
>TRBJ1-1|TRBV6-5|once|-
CASSRGRGWEAFF
TGTGCCAGCAGTCGGGGGAGGGGGTGGGAAGCTTTCTTT
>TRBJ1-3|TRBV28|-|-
CASSLVARAGNTIYF
TGTGCCAGCAGTTTGGTGGCCCGGGCTGGAAACACCATATATTTT
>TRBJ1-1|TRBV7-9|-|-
CASRNVQGVSNTEAFF
TGTGCCAGCAGAAACGTACAGGGCGTCTCGAACACTGAAGCTTTCTTT
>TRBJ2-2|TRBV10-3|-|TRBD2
CAISESGLAGVNGELFF
TGTGCCATCAGTGAGTCGGGACTAGCGGGAGTGAACGGGGAGCTGTTTTTT
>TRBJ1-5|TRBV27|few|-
CASSLRAEYSNQPQHF
TGTGCCAGCAGTTTAAGGGCAGAGTATAGCAATCAGCCCCAGCATTTT
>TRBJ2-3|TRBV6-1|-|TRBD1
CASEGQTTDTQYF
TGTGCCAGCGAGGGACAGACCACAGATACGCAGTATTTT
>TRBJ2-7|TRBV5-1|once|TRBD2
CASSTGLAGGYEQYF
TGCGCCAGCAGCACGGGACTAGCGGGGGGTTACGAGCAGTACTTC
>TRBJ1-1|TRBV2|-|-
CASSLEENTEAFF
TGTGCCAGCAGCCTAGAAGAGAACACTGAAGCTTTCTTT
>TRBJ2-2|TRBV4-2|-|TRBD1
CASRQGGAGPNTGELFF
TGTGCCAGCAGACAGGGGGGAGCGGGCCCGAACACCGGGGAGCTGTTTTTT
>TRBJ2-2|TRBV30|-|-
CAWSGLSTGELFF
TGTGCCTGGTCCGGGTTGAGCACCGGGGAGCTGTTTTTT
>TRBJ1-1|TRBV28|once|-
CASRGPYTEAFF
TGTGCCAGCAGAGGACCTTACACTGAAGCTTTCTTT
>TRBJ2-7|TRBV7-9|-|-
CAVRRGFDEQYF
TGTGCCGTACGGCGGGGTTTCGACGAGCAGTACTTC
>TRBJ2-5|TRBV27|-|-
CASSLSLAETQYF
TGTGCCAGCAGTTTATCGCTCGCGGAGACCCAGTACTTC
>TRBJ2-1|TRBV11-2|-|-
CASSLAGVGNEQFF
TGTGCCAGCAGCTTAGCGGGAGTGGGGAATGAGCAGTTCTTC
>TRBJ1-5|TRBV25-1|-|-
CASSFGGQPQHF
TGTGCCAGCAGTTTCGGGGGTCAGCCCCAGCATTTT
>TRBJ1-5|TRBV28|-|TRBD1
CASRKQGVSNQPQHF
TGTGCCAGCAGGAAACAGGGGGTGAGCAATCAGCCCCAGCATTTT
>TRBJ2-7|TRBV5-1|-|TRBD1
CASSLLGQVAYEQYF
TGCGCCAGCAGCTTGTTGGGACAGGTCGCCTACGAGCAGTACTTC
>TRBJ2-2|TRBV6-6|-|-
CASTQGPNTGELFF
TGTGCCAGCACACAGGGACCCAACACCGGGGAGCTGTTTTTT
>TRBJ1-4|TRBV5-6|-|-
CASSLPTNEKLFF
TGTGCCAGCAGCTTGCCTACTAATGAAAAACTGTTTTTT
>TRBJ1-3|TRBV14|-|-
CASSQESGVIWGGTIYF
TGTGCCAGCAGCCAAGAATCGGGGGTTATATGGGGAGGCACCATATATTTT
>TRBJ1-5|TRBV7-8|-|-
CASSLVSHQPQHF
TGTGCCAGCAGCTTAGTATCACATCAGCCCCAGCATTTT
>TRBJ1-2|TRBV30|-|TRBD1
CAWSVLSRGQTDGYTF
TGTGCCTGGAGTGTATTGAGTAGGGGACAGACAGATGGCTACACCTTC
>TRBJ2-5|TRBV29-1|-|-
CSADRSEETQYF
TGCAGCGCCGACAGGTCAGAAGAGACCCAGTACTTC
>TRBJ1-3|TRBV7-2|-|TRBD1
CASSLVGGQGYGNTIYF
TGTGCCAGCAGCTTAGTGGGTGGACAGGGATACGGAAACACCATATATTTT
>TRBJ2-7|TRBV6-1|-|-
CASIRELSSYEQYF
TGTGCCAGCATTAGGGAGTTGAGCTCCTACGAGCAGTACTTC
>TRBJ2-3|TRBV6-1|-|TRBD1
CASSEGGRGLSTDTQYF
TGTGCCAGCAGTGAAGGGGGAAGGGGGCTGTCCACAGATACGCAGTATTTT
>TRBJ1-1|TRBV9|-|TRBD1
CASSQGQGATEAFF
TGTGCCAGCAGCCAAGGACAGGGGGCCACTGAAGCTTTCTTT
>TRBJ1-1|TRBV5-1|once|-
CASKRTENTEAFF
TGCGCCAGCAAAAGAACAGAGAACACTGAAGCTTTCTTT
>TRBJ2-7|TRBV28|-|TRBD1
CASTLGQASYEQYF
TGTGCCAGCACCTTGGGACAGGCCTCCTACGAGCAGTACTTC
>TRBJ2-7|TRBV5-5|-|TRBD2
CASSSLAGGLYEQYF
TGTGCCAGCAGCTCGTTAGCGGGAGGGTTGTACGAGCAGTACTTC
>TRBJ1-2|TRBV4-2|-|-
CASSHEGLSPNYGYTF
TGTGCCAGCAGCCACGAAGGACTCTCCCCTAACTATGGCTACACCTTC
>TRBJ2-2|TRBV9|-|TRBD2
CASSGGRGSLNTGELFF
TGTGCCAGCAGCGGAGGTCGCGGGAGCCTAAACACCGGGGAGCTGTTTTTT
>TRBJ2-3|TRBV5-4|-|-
CASSTRTLGLGVTQYF
TGTGCCAGCAGCACCAGGACTCTAGGGCTAGGCGTTACGCAGTATTTT
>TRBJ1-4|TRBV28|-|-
CASSLVREKLFF
TGTGCCAGCAGTTTAGTACGGGAAAAACTGTTTTTT
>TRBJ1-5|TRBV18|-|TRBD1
CASSPTGTGGNQPQHF
TGTGCCAGCTCCCCAACCGGGACAGGGGGCAATCAGCCCCAGCATTTT
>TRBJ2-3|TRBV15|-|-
CATSRVSSTDTQYF
TGTGCCACCAGCAGAGTGTCTAGCACAGATACGCAGTATTTT
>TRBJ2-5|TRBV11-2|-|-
CASSLGGVGETQYF
TGTGCCAGCAGCTTAGGGGGCGTTGGGGAGACCCAGTACTTC
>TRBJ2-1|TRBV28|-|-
CASRTRAGLYNEQFF
TGTGCCAGCAGGACTCGGGCAGGACTTTACAATGAGCAGTTCTTC
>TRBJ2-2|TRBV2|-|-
CASMSMGGNTGELFF
TGTGCCAGCATGAGCATGGGGGGGAACACCGGGGAGCTGTTTTTT